These 18 T cell receptor beta chains originate from one sample sequenced in a study of beta chain features in type 1 diabetes. Study-wide findings and caveats: Among all four CD4+ subsets, Type 1 diabetes patients had TCRB CDR3s that were moderately but significantly shorter.

The authors reverse transcribed all of the isolated RNA, so sequencing captured expressed TCRB transcripts. The method was immunoSEQ multiplex PCR; TCRdb's version includes in-frame clones alone and lacks a portion of them. This repertoire shows a few hundred thousand clones, around 16% found once; its top ten account for 0.015% to 0.019%. What these receptors recognize is not known. The specimen was naive CD4+ T cells from blood. Receptors were obtained from a man aged 18 to 30 with type 1 diabetes.

This clone was detected only a few times. This sample also contains other DNA sequences that code for the same CDR3. This chain connects TRBV19 to TRBJ2-5; 8 bases fit TRBD2. The ends lost 5 bases at V and 1 base at J; junction bases unmatched: 0. Per the germline V gene, CDR1 is LNHDA and CDR2 is SQIVND (reference sequence). This CDR3 comprises 13 residues. The CDR3 is CASSGLAQETQYF. DNA for the CDR3: TGTGCCAGTAGTGGACTAGCCCAAGAGACCCAGTACTTC.

The rearrangement links TRBV6-5 to TRBJ2-7, with 7 positions matching TRBD2. J lost 4 bases, V lost 0 bases, and 6 bases had no gene match. The CDR3 has 15 residues. Germline-derived CDR1 and CDR2 are MNHEY and SVGAGI. The CDR3 here is CASSYSGTKTYEQYF. CDR3 bases: TGTGCCAGCAGTTACTCAGGGACTAAGACATACGAGCAGTACTTC.

The chain carries TRBV19 and TRBJ2-7, with D maybe TRBD1 (5 bases). The CDR3 totals 13 residues. Germline values: CDR1 LNHDA, CDR2 SQIVND (reference sequence). V dropped 0 bases and J dropped 9 bases, with 12 bases sitting between them. The chain's CDR3 is CASSIEPTGMQYF. CDR3 DNA: TGTGCCAGTAGTATAGAGCCTACAGGTATGCAGTACTTC.

The rearrangement uses TRBV11-2 and TRBJ1-4; TRBD1 agrees at 7 bases. The CDR3 spans 13 residues. Per germline, CDR1 SGHAT and CDR2 FQNNGV. Trimming took 5 bases from V and 7 from J; bases not matched to a gene: 4. This CDR3 reads CASSRQGGEKLFF. The DNA of the CDR3 is TGTGCCAGCAGCCGACAGGGTGGTGAAAAACTGTTTTTT.

The chain combines TRBV21-1 with TRBJ2-7; TRBD1, the D gene given by the table, was not confirmed from the DNA. TRBV21-1 is tagged as a pseudogene. The CDR3 spans 16 residues. The CDR3 region is CASSKKFGRGYYEQYF. CDR3 sequence (DNA): TGTGCCAGCAGCAAGAAGTTCGGTAGGGGCTACTACGAGCAGTACTTC.

This chain joins TRBV2 and TRBJ2-1; tentatively, D is TRBD2 (6 bases). V lost 6 bases, J lost 4 bases, and 10 bases lay in between. Germline loops: CDR1 SNHLY, CDR2 FYNNEI. This CDR3 is 13 amino acids long. This chain's CDR3 is CASRPGLYNEQFF. Here the CDR3 DNA reads TGTGCCAGCAGGCCGGGACTTTACAATGAGCAGTTCTTC.

This clone occurred a few times. The J gene is TRBJ1-2, the V gene TRBV25-1; unclear D gene. V was pared by 4 bases and J by 4 bases, with 13 bases between. Germline CDR1 is MGHDK and CDR2 is SYGVNS. The CDR3 is 14 residues long. In DNA, the CDR3 is TGTGCCAGCAGTGCCCCTGGGGAGTTCTATGGCTACACCTTC. The encoded protein is CASSAPGEFYGYTF.

This chain connects TRBV18 to TRBJ2-2, with 7 bases aligning to TRBD1. The germline CDR1 and CDR2 sequences are KGHSH and LQKENI. This CDR3 has 18 residues. With 6 bases clipped from V and 3 bases from J, the junction kept 16 bases outside the gene matches. The CDR3 nucleotides read TGTGCCAGCTCCCCCTTTATGACAGGGAAAGATTACACCGGGGAGCTGTTTTTT. This translates into CASSPFMTGKDYTGELFF.

This clone has more than one count but fewer than ten. The V and J genes are TRBV10-3 and TRBJ2-7, with 11 nucleotides matching TRBD1. The V segment lost 0 bases and the J segment 5 bases; nucleotides outside the gene matches: 9. CDR3 size: 17 residues. CDR1 is ENHRY, CDR2 SYGVKD, per germline. This chain's CDR3 is CAISESGRDRGFHEQYF. The CDR3 DNA is TGTGCCATCAGTGAGTCCGGACGGGACAGGGGGTTCCACGAGCAGTACTTC.

This clone was seen only a few times. The chain links TRBV5-1 to TRBJ2-7; 8 bases are shared with TRBD1. The CDR3 spans 15 residues. The junction had 8 bases not matched to a gene; V was cut back by 6 bases and J by 0 bases. The germline gives CDR1 SGHRS, CDR2 YFSETQ. CDR3 residues: CASTRGDRFSYEQYF. DNA of the CDR3: TGCGCCAGCACCCGTGGGGACAGGTTCTCCTACGAGCAGTACTTC.

This clone was counted only a few times. The chain couples TRBV7-2 to TRBJ2-3, with TRBD1 identical over 7 bases. V gave up 8 bases and J gave up 6 bases; unmatched junction bases: 8. Germline lookup yields CDR1 SGHTA and CDR2 FQGNSA. There are 13 residues in the CDR3. The CDR3 DNA is TGTGCCAGCCGGATTGAGGGGGCGGATACGCAGTATTTT. Protein sequence: CASRIEGADTQYF.

This chain uses TRBV11-1 with TRBJ2-7, with D maybe TRBD2 (6 bases). Germline CDR1 reads SGHAT; CDR2 reads FQDESV (reference sequence). V lost 5 bases and J 4 bases, leaving 21 bases between the germline ends. The CDR3 sequence is 16 residues long. CDR3 protein: CASSEEPRGGTYEQYF. DNA of the CDR3: TGTGCCAGCAGCGAAGAGCCGCGGGGCGGGACGTACGAGCAGTACTTC.

The rearrangement links TRBV6-5 to TRBJ2-3; the D gene is possibly TRBD2 (5 bases). This CDR3 region has 13 residues. The V end was cut by 6 bases, the J end by 6 bases, with 13 bases between. Per the germline V gene, CDR1 is MNHEY and CDR2 is SVGAGI. The DNA for the CDR3 is TGTGCCAGCAGCGGCGGGCGGTGGGATACGCAGTATTTT. Translated, it gives CASSGGRWDTQYF.

This clone was detected a few times. This sequence joins TRBV7-9 and TRBJ1-4; TRBD1 is a possible D gene (6 bases). From germline, CDR1 is SEHNR and CDR2 FQNEAQ (reference sequence). V lost 5 bases to trimming and J lost 6 bases, with 16 bases between them. The CDR3 covers 15 residues. CDR3 bases: TGTGCCAGCAGCGTTAGGGGACAACGTCATGAAAAACTGTTTTTT. This codes for CASSVRGQRHEKLFF.

In this sample, this clone turned up a few times. The chain employs TRBV5-4 and TRBJ2-3; D possibly corresponds to TRBD1 (6 bases). CDR1 is SGHNT and CDR2 is YYREEE in the germline V gene (reference sequence). The CDR3 has 17 residues. V lost 1 base to trimming and J lost 0 bases, with 15 bases between them. CDR3: CASSLLGALQSTDTQYF. In DNA, the CDR3 is TGTGCCAGCAGCTTGTTGGGGGCCCTCCAAAGCACAGATACGCAGTATTTT.

The genes are TRBV5-6 and TRBJ1-2; tentative D call: TRBD1 (5 bases). Trimming shortened V by 4 bases and J by 6 bases, and 10 bases separated the two germline ends. The CDR3 runs 12 residues. Germline CDR1 reads SGHDT; CDR2 reads YYEEEE. CDR3 protein: CASSPLDNGYTF. For the CDR3, the DNA is TGTGCCAGCAGCCCCCTGGACAATGGCTACACCTTC.

This clone occurred a few times. V and J are TRBV29-1 and TRBJ2-1; D unclear. The germline V and J ends were trimmed by 6 bases and 0 bases, with 15 bases remaining between them. Germline CDR1 and CDR2: SQVTM and ANQGSEA. CDR3 length: 15 amino acids. The CDR3 DNA reads as TGCAGCGTCCTCCCCGGGTCGAGCTCCTACAATGAGCAGTTCTTC. This translates into CSVLPGSSSYNEQFF.

This clone appeared a few times. The rearrangement uses TRBV9 and TRBJ1-2, with TRBD1 matching over 7 bases. From germline, CDR1 is SGDLS and CDR2 YYNGEE. The CDR3 covers 15 residues. With V trimmed by 4 bases and J by 2 bases, 8 bases remained unmatched. The CDR3 sequence is CASSTRRQGNYGYTF. As DNA, the CDR3 is TGTGCCAGCAGCACTCGCCGACAGGGAAACTATGGCTACACCTTC.